Each of the 18 T cell receptor beta chains below was sequenced from the same sample in a study of cytomegalovirus exposure and HLA in healthy donors. In the PCR, 60 Vbeta and 13 Jbeta primers were used. Profiled with immunoSEQ multiplex PCR; TCRdb holds only in-frame clones, not every one. The sample includes tens of thousands of clones, around three quarters seen only once; the top ten take 0.57%. Sequenced input: PBMCs. The source of these receptors is a man younger than 45 in good health and CMV-seronegative.

This clone was counted only a few times. V is TRBV27 and J is TRBJ2-3; 12 bases agree with TRBD2. V dropped 6 bases and J dropped 4; count of bases not matched to a gene: 8. Germline CDR1 is MNHEY and CDR2 is SMNVEV (reference sequence). The CDR3 spans 16 residues. CDR3 nucleotide sequence: TGTGCCAGCAGCCCAGAAACTAGCGGGAGGTCAGATACGCAGTATTTT. Protein product: CASSPETSGRSDTQYF.

The CDR3 region has the DNA TGTGCCAGCAGTCTAGCCGGGACAGGGGACACTGAAGCTTTCTTT. This sequence encodes CASSLAGTGDTEAFF. This rearrangement joins TRBV6-1 to TRBJ1-1; 10 bases are a match to TRBD1. Germline-derived CDR1 and CDR2 are MNHNS and SASEGT. This CDR3 is 15 amino acids long. V dropped 5 bases and J dropped 3; count of bases not matched to a gene: 6.

This rearrangement joins TRBV7-2 to TRBJ1-2; D gene unclear. Germline values: CDR1 SGHTA, CDR2 FQGNSA. V was trimmed by 3 bases and J by 4 bases, leaving 9 bases between them. The CDR3 length is 13 residues. CDR3 protein: CASSLERVYGYTF. Here the CDR3 DNA reads TGTGCCAGCAGCTTGGAACGGGTCTATGGCTACACCTTC.

This clone was seen more than once but under ten times. This chain connects TRBV5-4 to TRBJ1-1; D perhaps matches TRBD1 (6 bases). Trimming removed 2 bases from V and 6 bases from J, with 17 bases in between. The CDR3 consists of 15 residues. CDR1 is SGHNT and CDR2 is YYREEE in the germline V gene (reference sequence). DNA for the CDR3: TGTGCCAGCAGCTTAATCGGGCAGGGGAAGGCTGAAGCTTTCTTT. Protein: CASSLIGQGKAEAFF.

This clone was detected a few times. V and J are TRBV27 and TRBJ1-4; 8 nucleotides line up with TRBD1. CDR1 is MNHEY, CDR2 SMNVEV, per germline (reference sequence). There are 17 residues in the CDR3. V lost 5 bases to trimming and J lost 0 bases; unmatched junction nucleotides: 8. CDR3 in amino acids: CASSPKDRAPTNEKLFF. In DNA form, the CDR3 reads TGTGCCAGCAGTCCCAAGGACAGGGCCCCAACTAATGAAAAACTGTTTTTT.

The V and J genes are TRBV19 and TRBJ1-5, with D possibly being TRBD1 (6 bases). Germline CDR1 reads LNHDA; CDR2 reads SQIVND (reference sequence). The length of the CDR3 is 13 residues. V dropped 2 bases and J dropped 7 bases, with 9 bases sitting between them. The CDR3 nucleotides read TGTGCCAGTAGTATACAGGGGATCCAGCCCCAGCATTTT. Translated, it gives CASSIQGIQPQHF.

V gene TRBV5-1 combines with J gene TRBJ2-3; no reliable D call. From germline, CDR1 is SGHRS and CDR2 YFSETQ. V dropped 4 bases and J dropped 1 base, with 16 bases sitting between them. The CDR3 runs to 16 residues. In nucleotides, the CDR3 is TGCGCCAGCAGCCTAGAGCGATCTCGCCGCACAGATACGCAGTATTTT. Amino acid sequence: CASSLERSRRTDTQYF. The full variable domain, rest sourced from reference TRBV5-1 and TRBJ2-3, is KAGVTQTPRYLIKTRGQQVTLSCSPISGHRSVSWYQQTPGQGLQFLFEYFSETQRNKGNFPGRFSGRQFSNSRSEMNVSTLELGDSALYLCASSLERSRRTDTQYFGPGTRLTVL.

This clone has only one observation. The chain's CDR3 is CASSEAGGMSTDTQYF. CDR3 bases: TGTGCCAGCAGTGAAGCAGGGGGCATGAGCACAGATACGCAGTATTTT. The gene calls are TRBV25-1 and TRBJ2-3, with 8 bases lining up with TRBD1. J was trimmed by 0 bases and V by 2 bases; bases with no gene match: 4. Germline V lookup: CDR1 MGHDK, CDR2 SYGVNS. This CDR3 is built from 16 residues.

The CDR3 DNA sequence: TGTGCCAGCAGCCACGATACTAGCGGGAACTACAATGAGCAGTTCTTC. This codes for CASSHDTSGNYNEQFF. This chain connects TRBV4-2 to TRBJ2-1, with 10 positions matching TRBD2. The ends lost 3 bases at V and 3 bases at J; junction bases unmatched: 5. CDR1 LGHNA and CDR2 YNFKEQ come from the germline V gene. The CDR3 spans 16 residues.

This clone was recorded a few times. This chain connects TRBV5-4 to TRBJ2-7; D is possibly TRBD2 (6 bases). Looked up from germline, CDR1 is SGHNT and CDR2 is YYREEE (reference sequence). V was shortened by 1 base and J by 4 bases, with 12 bases between the two germline ends. The CDR3 contains 14 residues. The CDR3 spells CASSLKAGGYEQYF. The CDR3 DNA is TGTGCCAGCAGCTTGAAGGCAGGAGGGTACGAGCAGTACTTC.

The chain couples TRBV27 to TRBJ1-2, with TRBD1 matching over 7 bases. The V and J ends lost 6 bases and 6 bases, in that order; junction bases with no gene match: 4. The V gene's germline CDR1 is MNHEY and CDR2 SMNVEV (reference sequence). The CDR3 runs 12 residues. This CDR3 is CASRTGRDGYTF. In DNA form, the CDR3 reads TGTGCCAGCAGGACAGGGCGGGATGGCTACACCTTC.

The count of this clone is one. V gene TRBV5-1 combines with J gene TRBJ2-1; a weak D match, TRBD2 (5 bases). Germline CDR1 reads SGHRS; CDR2 reads YFSETQ. The CDR3 is made up of 18 amino acids. V lost 0 bases to trimming and J lost 12 bases, with 28 bases between them. The CDR3, as DNA: TGCGCCAGCAGCTTGGCCCTCCGAACGGGGTGGATATCCGATGCGCAGTTCTTC. Protein product: CASSLALRTGWISDAQFF.

The chain uses TRBV5-1 and TRBJ2-5; TRBD2 aligns across 12 bases. The CDR3 has 16 residues. Germline V gives CDR1 SGHRS, CDR2 YFSETQ. V shed 4 bases and J 5 bases; nucleotides not matched to a gene: 9. In DNA, the CDR3 is TGCGCCAGCAGCCTGAGGACTAGCGGGAAATCCGAGACCCAGTACTTC. This translates into CASSLRTSGKSETQYF.

This clone has just a few counts. The J gene is TRBJ2-7, the V gene TRBV6-1; TRBD1 is a possible D gene (6 bases). Germline-derived CDR1 and CDR2 are MNHNS and SASEGT. V was cut by 1 base and J by 12 bases, with 16 bases left in between. The CDR3 is 13 residues long. The CDR3 nucleotides are TGTGCCAGCAGTGAAGGACAGGTCTTTTTTCTGTACGTC. Protein product: CASSEGQVFFLYV.

The chain joins TRBV19 to TRBJ1-4; possibly TRBD1 for D (5 bases). The ends were cut back, 1 base at V and 5 bases at J, with 14 bases in the middle. This CDR3 is built from 16 residues. Germline-derived CDR1 and CDR2 are LNHDA and SQIVND (reference sequence). The CDR3 here is CASSIGGRRLNEKLFF. Written as DNA, the CDR3 is TGTGCCAGTAGTATAGGGGGCAGAAGATTGAATGAAAAACTGTTTTTT.

The chain recombines TRBV4-3 with TRBJ1-4, with TRBD1 matching over 7 bases. The CDR3 contains 16 residues. Germline CDR1 reads LGHNA; CDR2 reads YSLEER. After removal of 1 base from V and 4 bases from J, the junction contained 6 bases not matched to a gene. The CDR3, as DNA: TGCGCCAGCAGCCAAGGGGGACAGAGGTATAATGAAAAACTGTTTTTT. Residues: CASSQGGQRYNEKLFF.

The rearrangement uses TRBV2 and TRBJ2-3; D is unresolved. The length of the CDR3 is 14 residues. Deletions cut 4 bases from V and 4 bases from J, with 12 bases between. Germline-derived CDR1 and CDR2 are SNHLY and FYNNEI. The CDR3 spells CASSVSGPADTQYF. CDR3 DNA: TGTGCCAGCAGTGTTTCAGGTCCCGCAGATACGCAGTATTTT.

The chain links TRBV5-1 to TRBJ2-1, with a tentative D call TRBD1 (5 bases). Germline lookup yields CDR1 SGHRS and CDR2 YFSETQ. Deletions cut 0 bases from V and 4 bases from J, with 17 bases between. There are 17 residues in the CDR3. The CDR3 coding sequence is TGCGCCAGCAGCTTGGAGTCCGCAGGGAATCTTTACAATGAGCAGTTCTTC. Protein sequence: CASSLESAGNLYNEQFF.